This T cell receptor (beta chain) was found in a study of human T cells and chemical hapten exposure. Study background: Patch tests applied 0.01% DPC to the upper back, read at 6 days.

Regarding time point: patch test 2, 6 weeks after DPC sensitization. Treatment given: therapeutic diphenylcyclopropenone sensitization with weekly scalp DPC. TCRdb reprocessed the RACE reads via MiXCR and lists one record per CDR3 protein. The table shows roughly 380,000 distinct CDR3 sequences, with over 6% occurring only once. Trimming removed 2 bases from V and 0 bases from J, with 3 bases in between. This CDR3 is built from 13 residues. Germline loops: CDR1 SGHAT, CDR2 FQNNGV. There are many counts of this clonotype. The V call is TRBV11-2, the J call TRBJ2-3; D not certain. The clonotype originates from a woman aged 18 to 35 with alopecia areata. Some clones in this sample may be carry-over from other donors' samples. The input for sequencing was whole blood, taken in connection with sensitization to the hapten diphenylcyclopropenone (DPC). The CDR3 DNA reads TGTGCCAGCAGCTTATTTAGCACAGATACGCAGTATTTT. Protein sequence: CASSLFSTDTQYF.